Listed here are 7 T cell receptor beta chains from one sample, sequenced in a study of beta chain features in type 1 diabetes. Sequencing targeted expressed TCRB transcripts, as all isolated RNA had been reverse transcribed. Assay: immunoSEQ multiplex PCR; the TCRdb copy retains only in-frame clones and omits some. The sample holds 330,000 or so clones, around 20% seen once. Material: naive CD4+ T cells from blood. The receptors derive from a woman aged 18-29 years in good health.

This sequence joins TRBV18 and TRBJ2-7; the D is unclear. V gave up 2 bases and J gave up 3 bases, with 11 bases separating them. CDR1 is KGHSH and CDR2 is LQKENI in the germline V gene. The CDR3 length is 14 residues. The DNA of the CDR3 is TGTGCCAGCTCACCAAGGCTAGAGATCTACGAGCAGTACTTC. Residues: CASSPRLEIYEQYF.

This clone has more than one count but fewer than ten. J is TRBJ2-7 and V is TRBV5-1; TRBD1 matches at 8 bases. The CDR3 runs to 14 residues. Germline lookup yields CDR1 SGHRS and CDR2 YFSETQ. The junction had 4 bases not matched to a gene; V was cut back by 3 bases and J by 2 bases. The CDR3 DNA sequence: TGCGCCAGCAGCTCGGACAGGGTGACCTACGAGCAGTACTTC. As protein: CASSSDRVTYEQYF.

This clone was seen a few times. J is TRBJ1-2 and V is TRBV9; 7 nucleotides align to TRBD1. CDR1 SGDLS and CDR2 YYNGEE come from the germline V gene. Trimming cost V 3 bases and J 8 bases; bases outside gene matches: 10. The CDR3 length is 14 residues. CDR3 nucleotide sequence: TGTGCCAGCAGCGCCGGACAGGCTAGTCGGGGCTACACCTTC. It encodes CASSAGQASRGYTF.

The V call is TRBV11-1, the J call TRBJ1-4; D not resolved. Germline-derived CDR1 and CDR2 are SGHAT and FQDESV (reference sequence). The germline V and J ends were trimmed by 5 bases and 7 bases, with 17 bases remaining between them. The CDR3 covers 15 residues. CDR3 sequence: CASSQGRRAGEKLFF. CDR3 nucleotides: TGTGCCAGCAGCCAAGGACGGCGGGCTGGTGAAAAACTGTTTTTT.

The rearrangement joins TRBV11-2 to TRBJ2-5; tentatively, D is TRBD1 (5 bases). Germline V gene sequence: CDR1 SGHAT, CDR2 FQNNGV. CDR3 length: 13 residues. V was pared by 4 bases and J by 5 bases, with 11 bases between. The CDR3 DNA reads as TGTGCCAGCAGCTCCCAGGGTTGGGAGACCCAGTACTTC. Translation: CASSSQGWETQYF.

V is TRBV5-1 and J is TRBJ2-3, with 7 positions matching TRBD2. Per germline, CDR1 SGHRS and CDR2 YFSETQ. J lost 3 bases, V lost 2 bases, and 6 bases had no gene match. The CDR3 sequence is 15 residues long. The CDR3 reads CASSFGGSRTDTQYF. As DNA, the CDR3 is TGCGCCAGCAGCTTTGGCGGGAGTCGAACAGATACGCAGTATTTT.

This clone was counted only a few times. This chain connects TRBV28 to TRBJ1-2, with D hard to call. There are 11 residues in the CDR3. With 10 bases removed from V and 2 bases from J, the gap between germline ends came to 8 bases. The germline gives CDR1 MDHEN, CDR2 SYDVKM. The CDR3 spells CAIHGNYGYTF. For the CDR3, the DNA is TGTGCCATTCACGGGAACTATGGCTACACCTTC.